These 2 T cell receptor beta chains came from one sample sequenced in a study of blood T cell repertoires in COVID-19. Produced via immunoSEQ multiplex PCR; TCRdb's table is partial and in-frame only. The sample includes 150,000 to 200,000 clones, 85% seen only once; the top ten take about 5.8%. Input material: peripheral blood. These receptors all stem from a woman aged 50 to 65 with COVID-19, enrolled during active disease.

The rearrangement links TRBV7-3 to TRBJ1-1; 7 bases align to TRBD1. J was trimmed by 5 bases and V by 5 bases; bases with no gene match: 5. The germline gives CDR1 SGHTA, CDR2 FQGTGA. The CDR3 covers 13 residues. CDR3: CASSQTGRTEAFF. DNA of the CDR3: TGTGCCAGCAGCCAGACAGGGAGGACTGAAGCTTTCTTT.

The CDR3 sequence is CAWSVSSPLAGAYEQYF. The CDR3 DNA is TGTGCCTGGAGTGTATCCTCCCCTCTAGCGGGGGCCTACGAGCAGTACTTC. The rearrangement links TRBV30 to TRBJ2-7; 10 bases agree with TRBD2. The V segment lost 0 bases and the J segment 2 bases; nucleotides outside the gene matches: 10. Germline loops: CDR1 GTSNPN, CDR2 SVGIG (reference sequence). CDR3 length equals 17 residues.